What follows are 11 T cell receptor beta chains derived from one specimen sequenced in a study of T cell responses to AZD1222 COVID-19 vaccine. Repertoires were generated with immunoSEQ multiplex PCR, while TCRdb's copy carries only in-frame clones and drops some. The data show some 120,000 clones, over 75% seen once. Sequenced here: peripheral blood, sampled on day 0 of MenACWY control vaccination. The receptor source for this set is an adult in good health.

This clone was counted once. The chain uses TRBV28 and TRBJ2-2, with a possible D match to TRBD2 (6 bases). The CDR3 is 15 amino acids. Germline CDR1 MDHEN, CDR2 SYDVKM. With 6 bases removed from V and 3 bases from J, the gap between germline ends came to 14 bases. CDR3 sequence (DNA): TGTGCCAGCAGGGGGGGTAGCGGTTACACCGGGGAGCTGTTTTTT. Its protein product is CASRGGSGYTGELFF.

CDR3 DNA: TGCAGTGCTCGTGCTGAGGGTTCACCCCTCCACTTT. Protein sequence: CSARAEGSPLHF. The gene calls are TRBV20-1 and TRBJ1-6; D not certain. CDR3 length: 12 amino acids. CDR1 DFQATT and CDR2 SNEGSKA come from the germline V gene (reference sequence). With 5 bases removed from V and 9 bases from J, the gap between germline ends came to 11 bases.

The genes are TRBV5-8 and TRBJ1-2, with D unresolved. In germline, CDR1 is SGHTS, CDR2 YDEGEE. Between the trimmed V and J ends, which lost 4 bases and 8 bases, there was a span of 12 bases. The CDR3 is 12 amino acids. CDR3 in DNA: TGTGCCAGCAGCATAACTAGGTCCGGCTACACCTTC. This gives the protein CASSITRSGYTF. Based on the CDR3 plus reference TRBV5-8 and TRBJ1-2, the full variable domain is EAGVTQSPTHLIKTRGQQATLRCSPISGHTSVYWYQQALGLGLQFLLWYDEGEERNRGNFPPRFSGRQFPNYSSELNVNALELEDSALYLCASSITRSGYTFGSGTRLTVV.

The chain carries TRBV7-3 and TRBJ2-1; no firm D call. The CDR3 is 16 amino acids. Germline CDR1 SGHTA, CDR2 FQGTGA. Trimming removed 4 bases at V and 0 bases at J, with 13 bases between. The CDR3 loop reads CASSSKTASSYNEQFF. The CDR3 bases are TGTGCCAGCAGCTCGAAGACTGCGAGCTCCTACAATGAGCAGTTCTTC.

There are a few counts of this clone. The CDR3 loop is CASSFADLYNEQFF. As DNA, the CDR3 is TGTGCCAGCAGTTTCGCGGACCTCTACAATGAGCAGTTCTTC. V and J are TRBV27 and TRBJ2-1, with D unresolved. There are 14 residues in the CDR3. V gave up 3 bases and J gave up 3 bases, with 9 bases separating them. Germline V gene data show CDR1 as MNHEY and CDR2 as SMNVEV (reference sequence).

The sample holds one count of this clone. This chain joins TRBV21-1 and TRBJ2-3; TRBD2 was called by the table and not checked on the DNA. TRBV21-1 is listed as a pseudogene. The CDR3 runs 16 residues. The CDR3 DNA is TGTGCCAGCAGCTTAGGTAGCGGGTACGGCACAGATACGCAGTATTTT. Its protein is CASSLGSGYGTDTQYF.

The chain carries TRBV25-1 and TRBJ2-7; the D gene is possibly TRBD2 (6 bases). Trimming stripped 4 bases from V and 3 bases from J, with 13 bases between. Germline loops: CDR1 MGHDK, CDR2 SYGVNS. The CDR3 is made up of 14 amino acids. Here the CDR3 reads CASSGLAGIYEQYF. For the CDR3, the DNA is TGTGCCAGCAGTGGACTTGCGGGAATCTACGAGCAGTACTTC.

There are a few counts of this clone. The chain couples TRBV6-5 to TRBJ1-5; a possible D gene is TRBD1 (6 bases). Per germline, CDR1 MNHEY and CDR2 SVGAGI. The CDR3 contains 14 residues. V lost 8 bases and J lost 7, with 18 bases in between. In DNA form, the CDR3 reads TGTGCCAGCGCCGTACAGGGCACAGGGCAGCCCCAGCATTTT. This codes for CASAVQGTGQPQHF.

The chain uses TRBV4-1 and TRBJ2-1; possibly TRBD2 for D (6 bases). This CDR3 has 15 amino acids. Per the germline V gene, CDR1 is MGHRA and CDR2 is YSYEKL. The V end lost 4 bases, the J end lost 5 bases, and 15 bases lay between the germline ends. CDR3 coding DNA: TGCGCCAGCAGCCTCGCTGGGGGGAGTGACAATGAGCAGTTCTTC. This sequence encodes CASSLAGGSDNEQFF.

This rearrangement joins TRBV18 to TRBJ1-3, with D hard to call. Germline V gene sequence: CDR1 KGHSH, CDR2 LQKENI. The CDR3 contains 13 residues. Trimming removed 6 bases at V and 0 bases at J, with 6 bases between. The CDR3 bases are TGTGCCAGCTCGGCAGACTCTGGAAACACCATATATTTT. As protein: CASSADSGNTIYF.

The chain combines TRBV19 with TRBJ1-5; the D gene is possibly TRBD1 (5 bases). The V end lost 6 bases, the J end lost 1 base, and 16 bases lay between the germline ends. The CDR3 loop spans 16 amino acids. Germline CDR1 LNHDA, CDR2 SQIVND (reference sequence). CDR3 sequence (DNA): TGTGCCAGTAGACCTGGGGCAGGGAAGAGCAATCAGCCCCAGCATTTT. It encodes CASRPGAGKSNQPQHF.